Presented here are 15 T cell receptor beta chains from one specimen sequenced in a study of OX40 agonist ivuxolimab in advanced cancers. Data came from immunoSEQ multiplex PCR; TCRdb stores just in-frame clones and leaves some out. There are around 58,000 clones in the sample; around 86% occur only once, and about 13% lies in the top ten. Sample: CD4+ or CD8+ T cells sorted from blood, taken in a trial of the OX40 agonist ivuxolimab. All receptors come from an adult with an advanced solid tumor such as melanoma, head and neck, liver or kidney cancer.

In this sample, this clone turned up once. For the CDR3, the DNA is TGTGCCACCAGCAGAGATGCAGGGAACTATGGCTACACCTTC. This translates into CATSRDAGNYGYTF. The rearrangement joins TRBV15 to TRBJ1-2, with a possible D match to TRBD1 (5 bases). The CDR3 covers 14 residues. The germline CDR1 and CDR2 sequences are LNHNV and YYDKDF (reference sequence). The ends were cut back, 0 bases at V and 2 bases at J, with 7 bases in the middle.

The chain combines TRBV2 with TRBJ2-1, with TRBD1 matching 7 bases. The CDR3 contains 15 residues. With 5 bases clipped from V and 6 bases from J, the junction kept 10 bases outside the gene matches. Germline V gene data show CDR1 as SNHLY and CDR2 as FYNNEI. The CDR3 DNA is TGTGCCAGCAGTAGGTTGGAGACAGGGATCAATGAGCAGTTCTTC. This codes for CASSRLETGINEQFF.

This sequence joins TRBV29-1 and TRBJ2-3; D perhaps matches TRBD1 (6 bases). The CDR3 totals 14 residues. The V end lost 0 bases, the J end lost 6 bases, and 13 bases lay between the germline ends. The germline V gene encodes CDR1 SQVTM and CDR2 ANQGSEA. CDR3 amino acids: CSVEDQGSIDTQYF. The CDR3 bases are TGCAGCGTTGAAGATCAGGGGTCGATTGATACGCAGTATTTT.

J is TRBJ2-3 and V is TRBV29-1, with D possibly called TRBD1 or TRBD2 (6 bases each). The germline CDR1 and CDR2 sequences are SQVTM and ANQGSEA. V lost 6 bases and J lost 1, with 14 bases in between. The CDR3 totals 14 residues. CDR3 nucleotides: TGCAGCGTGGACGAGAGGGGGGGCACAGATACGCAGTATTTT. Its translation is CSVDERGGTDTQYF.

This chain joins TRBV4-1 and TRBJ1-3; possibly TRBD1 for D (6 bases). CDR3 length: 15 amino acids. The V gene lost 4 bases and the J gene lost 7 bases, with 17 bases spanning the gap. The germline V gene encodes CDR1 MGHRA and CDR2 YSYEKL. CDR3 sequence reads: CASSPYPGQGNTIYF. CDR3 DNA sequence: TGCGCCAGCAGCCCTTATCCGGGACAAGGGAACACCATATATTTT.

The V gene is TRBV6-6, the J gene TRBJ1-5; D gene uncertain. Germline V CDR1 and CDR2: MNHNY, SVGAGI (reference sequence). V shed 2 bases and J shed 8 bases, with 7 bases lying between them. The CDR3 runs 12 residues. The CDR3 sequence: CASSYGREPQHF. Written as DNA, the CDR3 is TGTGCCAGCAGTTACGGGAGGGAGCCCCAGCATTTT.

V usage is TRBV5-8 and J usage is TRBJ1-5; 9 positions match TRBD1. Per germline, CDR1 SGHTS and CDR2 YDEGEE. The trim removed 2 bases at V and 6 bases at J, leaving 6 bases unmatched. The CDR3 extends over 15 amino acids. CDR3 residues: CASSFTGGMFQPQHF. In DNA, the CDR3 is TGTGCCAGCAGCTTCACAGGGGGCATGTTTCAGCCCCAGCATTTT.

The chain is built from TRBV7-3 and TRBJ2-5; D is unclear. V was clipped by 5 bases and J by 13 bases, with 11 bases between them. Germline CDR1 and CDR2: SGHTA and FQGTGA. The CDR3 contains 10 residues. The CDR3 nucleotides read TGTGCCAGCAGCCCCCTACCCTGGTACTTC. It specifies CASSPLPWYF.

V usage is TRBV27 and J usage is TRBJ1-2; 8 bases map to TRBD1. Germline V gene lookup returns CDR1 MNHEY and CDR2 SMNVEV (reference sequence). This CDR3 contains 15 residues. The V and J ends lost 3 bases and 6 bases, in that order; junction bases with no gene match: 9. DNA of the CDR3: TGTGCCAGCAGTTTGTGGACAGGGAGTAGCGATGGCTACACCTTC. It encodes CASSLWTGSSDGYTF.

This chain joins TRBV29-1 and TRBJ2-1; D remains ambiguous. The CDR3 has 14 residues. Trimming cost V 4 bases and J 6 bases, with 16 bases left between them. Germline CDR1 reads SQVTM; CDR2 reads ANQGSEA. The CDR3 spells CSVGGETITNEQFF. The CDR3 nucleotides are TGCAGCGTTGGTGGGGAAACAATTACCAATGAGCAGTTCTTC.

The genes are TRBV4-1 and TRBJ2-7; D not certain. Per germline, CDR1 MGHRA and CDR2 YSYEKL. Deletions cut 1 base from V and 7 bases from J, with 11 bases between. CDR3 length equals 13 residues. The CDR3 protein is CASSQGTTQEQYF. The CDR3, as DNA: TGCGCCAGCAGCCAAGGGACCACCCAGGAGCAGTACTTC.

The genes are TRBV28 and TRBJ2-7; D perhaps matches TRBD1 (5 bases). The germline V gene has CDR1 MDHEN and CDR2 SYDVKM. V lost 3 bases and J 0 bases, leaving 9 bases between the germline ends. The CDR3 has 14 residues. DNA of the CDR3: TGTGCCAGCAGTTTCACAGGTCTCTCCTACGAGCAGTACTTC. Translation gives CASSFTGLSYEQYF.

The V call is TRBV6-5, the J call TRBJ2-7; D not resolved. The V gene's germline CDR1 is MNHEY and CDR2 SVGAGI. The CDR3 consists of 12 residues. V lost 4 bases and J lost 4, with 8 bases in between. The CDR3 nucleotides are TGTGCCAGCAGTTTCGGGTCTTACGAGCAGTACTTC. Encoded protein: CASSFGSYEQYF.

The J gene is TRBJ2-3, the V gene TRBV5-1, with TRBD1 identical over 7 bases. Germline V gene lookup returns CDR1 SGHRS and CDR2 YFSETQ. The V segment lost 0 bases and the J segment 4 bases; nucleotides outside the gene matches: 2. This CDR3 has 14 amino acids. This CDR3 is CASSLATGADTQYF. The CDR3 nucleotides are TGCGCCAGCAGCTTGGCTACAGGGGCAGATACGCAGTATTTT.

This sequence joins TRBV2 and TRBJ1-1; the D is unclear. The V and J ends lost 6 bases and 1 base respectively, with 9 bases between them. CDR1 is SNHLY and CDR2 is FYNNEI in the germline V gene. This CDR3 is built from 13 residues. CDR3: CASRDAWNTEAFF. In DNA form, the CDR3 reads TGTGCCAGCAGGGACGCCTGGAACACTGAAGCTTTCTTT.